A single TCR beta chain is shown here with its context. The method was immunoSEQ multiplex PCR; TCRdb's version includes in-frame clones alone and lacks a portion of them. The table shows fewer than 200,000 clones, with 70% to 85% occurring only once. The CDR3 runs to 14 residues. V was clipped by 2 bases and J by 4 bases; unmatched bases: 6. Per the germline V gene, CDR1 is SGHRS and CDR2 is YFSETQ. Patients from Seattle were sampled longitudinally, starting during active infection. These data belong to a study of blood T cell repertoires in COVID-19. The source of this sequence is a woman aged 40 to 55 with COVID-19, enrolled during active disease. The source material was peripheral blood. V gene TRBV5-1 combines with J gene TRBJ2-7; 7 bases are shared with TRBD2. This CDR3 is CASSLGLVSYEQYF. CDR3 DNA: TGCGCCAGCAGCTTAGGACTAGTTTCGTACGAGCAGTACTTC. Based on the CDR3 plus reference TRBV5-1 and TRBJ2-7, the full variable domain is KAGVTQTPRYLIKTRGQQVTLSCSPISGHRSVSWYQQTPGQGLQFLFEYFSETQRNKGNFPGRFSGRQFSNSRSEMNVSTLELGDSALYLCASSLGLVSYEQYFGPGTRLTVT.